This T cell receptor beta chain is drawn from a study of Ad26.COV2.S vaccination and SARS-CoV-2 variants (dated by TCRdb to the early 2020s). General notes on the study: Vaccine-arm donors were drawn from COV1001, a multicentre, randomized, double-blind, placebo-controlled phase I-IIa trial of Ad26.COV2.S in healthy adults. TCRbeta repertoire sequencing served as the tool for gauging how specific and how broad the SARS-CoV-2-reactive T cell receptors were following Ad26.COV2.S vaccination. Blinding of investigators to trial group allocation was maintained during experiments and outcome assessment. Participants in the trial were split at random into five groups of five each, receiving low-dose or high-dose Ad26.COV2.S once or twice, or else placebo on both occasions. Dosing of Ad26.COV2.S was intramuscular, at either 5x10^10 or 1x10^11 viral particles, delivered as one shot or as two shots spaced 56 days apart. The TCR-sequenced set comprised about 32 samples: some 19 Ad26.COV2.S vaccine recipients, 5 placebo recipients and 8 SARS-CoV-2 convalescent individuals. Study-wide conclusions, independent of this receptor: According to the authors, total T cell responses may have been underestimated by the TCR breadth and depth analyses. Substantial breadth of spike-specific CD8+ and CD4+ T cell responses was reported after vaccination. The study lacked the statistical power to compare responses across vaccine doses or regimens. Vaccine and placebo recipients had similar non-spike TCR breadth, a finding consistent with the vaccine containing only spike. Spike-specific TCR breadth was higher in Ad26.COV2.S recipients than in placebo recipients (P = 0.0014).

The immunoSEQ Assay was the method used to sequence TCRbeta CDR3 regions. After extraction, genomic DNA underwent amplification by bias-controlled multiplex PCR, followed by high-throughput sequencing. On the authors' methods: To quantify the absolute abundance of every unique TCRbeta CDR3 region, sequences were collapsed and filtered. T cell fraction was estimated by normalization of TCRbeta template counts to usable DNA, with usable DNA being measured through amplification of reference genes present in all nucleated cells. Repertoire TCRs were annotated as SARS-CoV-2-specific by exact matching of V gene, CDR3 amino acid sequence and J gene to a known reactive TCR set. The reference SARS-CoV-2 TCR set came from MIRA and was filtered for enrichment in COVID-19-positive ImmuneCODE repertoires, removing public or cross-reactive TCRs. Based on the MIRA antigens, annotated TCRs were further analysed at the level of specific ORF or position within ORF. Breadth was defined as annotated unique rearrangements over total unique productive rearrangements; depth was the summed frequency of those rearrangements. TCR breadth was compared between groups using two-sided Wilcoxon rank-sum tests. Drawn from immuneACCESS, this table holds only the in-frame rearrangements with V and J called that TCRdb kept. Clones are partly lost; checked studies trace under half to an unresolved V gene and leave the rest unexplained. V and J calls and clone size follow that table, whereas D and trimming were derived from the DNA. The sample contains about 390,000 clones, around 85% of them found a single time. Roughly 3.5% of the sample lies in the top ten.

There are a few counts of this clone. There is no known antigen for this receptor. No much larger clonotype is one base removed from it; base qualities were not supplied. According to the study, the label for this sample's treatment or condition signals: 19 received Ad26.COV2.S at low or high dose, single or two shots; roughly 5 received placebo; per-sample allocation not given. For vaccine and placebo recipients, the sequenced repertoires came from samples collected on day 63 after the first injection. In Cohort 1b, around 25 adults aged 18-55 years were enrolled at a single site in Boston, USA, between 29 July and 7 August 2020. As a vaccine, Ad26.COV2.S was a replication-incompetent adenovirus type 26 vector that expressed a prefusion-stabilized SARS-CoV-2 spike protein derived from the original Wuhan strain. The CDR3 goes from the cysteine to the phenylalanine over 15 residues. Of all the DNA, just the CDR3 is kept, 45 bases in frame from base 1. CDR1 SNHLY and CDR2 FYNNEI were looked up in the germline V gene. The germline V end is reduced by 1 base and the J end by 4 bases; junction bases left unmatched: 3.

Sequencing was performed on peripheral blood, taken in a trial of Ad26.COV2.S vaccine versus placebo. The sequence was collected from a person aged 18-65 years who received the Ad26.COV2.S COVID-19 vaccine or a placebo. The receptor chain draws on TRBV2 and TRBJ2-7; 11 junctional bases match TRBD1. The DNA sequence is given as TGTGCCAGCAGTGAAGATGGACAGGGGGCATACGAGCAGTACTTC. It specifies CASSEDGQGAYEQYF.